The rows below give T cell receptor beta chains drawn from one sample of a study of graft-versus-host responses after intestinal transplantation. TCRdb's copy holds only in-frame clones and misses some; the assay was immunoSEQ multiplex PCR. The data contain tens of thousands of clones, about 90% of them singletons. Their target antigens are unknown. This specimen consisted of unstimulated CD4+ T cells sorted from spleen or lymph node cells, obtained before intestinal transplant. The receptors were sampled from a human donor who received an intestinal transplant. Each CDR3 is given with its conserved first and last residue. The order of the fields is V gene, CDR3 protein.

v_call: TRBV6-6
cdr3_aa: CASRTTGETEAFF

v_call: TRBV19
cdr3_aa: CASRETGPYGYTF

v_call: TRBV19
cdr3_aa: CASSGRGRGRTYNSPLHF

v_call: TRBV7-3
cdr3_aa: CASSHDGGRGYTF

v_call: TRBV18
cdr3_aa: CASSPPGAGARTDTQYF

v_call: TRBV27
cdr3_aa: CATVDLQGMGYTF

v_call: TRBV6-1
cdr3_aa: CASIRQARFVTEAFF

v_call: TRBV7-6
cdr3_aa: CASGDANQETQYF

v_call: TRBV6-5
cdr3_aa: CASTQGVYNSPLHF

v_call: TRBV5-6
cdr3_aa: CASSRDRGYTF

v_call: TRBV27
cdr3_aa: CASSRQGLVENTIYF

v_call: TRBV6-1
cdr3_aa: CASSGVGGGNQPQHF

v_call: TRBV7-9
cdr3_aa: CAWAGGSYNEQFF

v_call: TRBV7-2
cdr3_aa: CASSFGGAKNIQYF

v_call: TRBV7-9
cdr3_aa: CASSLGETGGYTQYF

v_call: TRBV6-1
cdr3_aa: CASSEGDSREKLFF

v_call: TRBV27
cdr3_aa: CASSPGTGRNEKLFF

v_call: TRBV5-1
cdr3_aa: CASSPYRDRASSYNSPLHF

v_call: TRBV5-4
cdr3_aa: CASSLGTGDTQYF

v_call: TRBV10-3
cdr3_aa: CAISGTGVNGYTF

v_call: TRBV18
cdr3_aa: CASSGLAGGLPYEQYF

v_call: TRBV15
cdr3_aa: CATSRDGYGYTF

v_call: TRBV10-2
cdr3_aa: CASSESRAGVLNEQFF

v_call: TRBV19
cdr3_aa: CASRRGSGTDTQYF

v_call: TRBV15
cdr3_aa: CATSREGGGGGSPLHF

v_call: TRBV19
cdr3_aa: CASSRGTDYEQYF

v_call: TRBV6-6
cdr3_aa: CASRQGDYGYTF

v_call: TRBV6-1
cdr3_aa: CASSDWASGGGEQFF

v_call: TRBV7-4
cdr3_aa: CASSRGAGPYNEQFF

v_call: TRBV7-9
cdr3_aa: CASSPGAVYNQPQHF

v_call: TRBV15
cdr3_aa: CATSRDRGAPYNEQFF

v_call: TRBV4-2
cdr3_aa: CASSQEGGENTGELFF

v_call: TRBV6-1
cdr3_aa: CASSEPGTGNNEQFF

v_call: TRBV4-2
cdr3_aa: CASSQDGASGGLNTQYF

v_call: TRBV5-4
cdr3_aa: CASNTGNFGEQFF

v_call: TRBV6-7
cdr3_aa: CASSYPPGDFTLPSGLDTQYF

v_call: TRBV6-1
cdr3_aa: CASSVGTSGQPQHF

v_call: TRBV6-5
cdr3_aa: CASSQTRGTEAFF

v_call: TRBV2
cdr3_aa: CASRTGGAGELFF

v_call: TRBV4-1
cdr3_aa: CASSQVRGGGYTF

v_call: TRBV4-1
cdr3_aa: CASSPVGGRGGELFF

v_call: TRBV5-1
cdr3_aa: CASSGRGQGAYEQYF

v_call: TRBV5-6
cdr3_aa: CASRLGPGPDTQYF

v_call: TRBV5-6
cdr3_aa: CASTPAGGRTDTQYF

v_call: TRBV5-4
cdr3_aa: CASSAGGQTGVISFEQYF

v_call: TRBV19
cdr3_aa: CASSIGGTLSNYGYTF

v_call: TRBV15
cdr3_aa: CATSRDPQPGEKLFF

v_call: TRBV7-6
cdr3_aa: CASRRQGNTGELFF

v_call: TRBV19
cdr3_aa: CASSTRGPGRTEAFF

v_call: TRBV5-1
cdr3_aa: CASSVTGLDTEAFF